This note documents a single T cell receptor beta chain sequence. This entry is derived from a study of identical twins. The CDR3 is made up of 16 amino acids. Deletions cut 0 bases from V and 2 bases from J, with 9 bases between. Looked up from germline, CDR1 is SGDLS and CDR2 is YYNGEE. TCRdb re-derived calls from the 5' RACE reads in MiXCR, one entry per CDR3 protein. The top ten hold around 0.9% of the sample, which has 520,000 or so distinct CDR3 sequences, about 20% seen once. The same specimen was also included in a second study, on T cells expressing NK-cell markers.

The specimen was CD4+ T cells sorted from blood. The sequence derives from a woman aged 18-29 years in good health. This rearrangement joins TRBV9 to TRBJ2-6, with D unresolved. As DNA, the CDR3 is TGTGCCAGCAGCGTAGTCGGGTGGGCTGGGGCCAACGTCCTGACTTTC. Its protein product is CASSVVGWAGANVLTF.